This T cell receptor (beta chain) derives from a study of identical twins. Study-level points and caveats: Its conclusions, products of cross-sectional statistical analysis, did not come from following the same donors.

TCRdb re-called the 5' RACE reads through MiXCR, storing one row per CDR3 protein. This table holds some 560,000 distinct CDR3 sequences, roughly 9.9% found once. The V gene's germline CDR1 is MNHEY and CDR2 SVGAGI. After removal of 1 base from V and 0 bases from J, the junction contained 7 bases not matched to a gene. The CDR3 is 18 residues long. About this clonotype: The antigen remains undetermined.

These data were likewise used in another study, on yellow fever vaccine responses in identical twins. This second study says: Twins reportedly appeared to share part of their vaccine T cell response while keeping part individual.

This TCR came from a young woman in good health. The V call is TRBV6-5, the J call TRBJ2-2; 8 bases align to TRBD1. Sequences were obtained from PBMCs. CDR3 region: CASSYWGADRANTGELFF. The CDR3 coding sequence is TGTGCCAGCAGTTACTGGGGGGCGGACAGGGCGAACACCGGGGAGCTGTTTTTT.